This T cell receptor beta chain was sequenced for a study of blood T cell repertoires in COVID-19. Study context: Spain, Italy and the United States supplied samples that represented acute and convalescent COVID-19. The cDNA or gDNA used as material had been derived from T cells, B-cell-depleted T cells, or PBMCs.

Under the authors' procedure: Amplification of reference gene primers was used by the study to estimate nucleated cell counts. Profiled with immunoSEQ multiplex PCR; TCRdb holds only in-frame clones, not every one. V, J and clone size were drawn from that table, and D and trimming were deduced from the DNA. The table shows 55,000 to 65,000 clones, with 84% occurring only once. The trim removed 5 bases at V and 1 base at J, leaving 6 bases unmatched. Germline V gene lookup returns CDR1 MNHEY and CDR2 SVGAGI. This CDR3 is built from 15 residues. The sequence was collected from a woman aged 55-70 years with acute or convalescent COVID-19. V is TRBV6-5 and J is TRBJ1-1, with 8 bases matching TRBD1. The sequenced sample was peripheral blood. This CDR3 is CASSMTGAENTEAFF. The CDR3 nucleotides are TGTGCCAGCAGTATGACAGGGGCCGAGAACACTGAAGCTTTCTTT.